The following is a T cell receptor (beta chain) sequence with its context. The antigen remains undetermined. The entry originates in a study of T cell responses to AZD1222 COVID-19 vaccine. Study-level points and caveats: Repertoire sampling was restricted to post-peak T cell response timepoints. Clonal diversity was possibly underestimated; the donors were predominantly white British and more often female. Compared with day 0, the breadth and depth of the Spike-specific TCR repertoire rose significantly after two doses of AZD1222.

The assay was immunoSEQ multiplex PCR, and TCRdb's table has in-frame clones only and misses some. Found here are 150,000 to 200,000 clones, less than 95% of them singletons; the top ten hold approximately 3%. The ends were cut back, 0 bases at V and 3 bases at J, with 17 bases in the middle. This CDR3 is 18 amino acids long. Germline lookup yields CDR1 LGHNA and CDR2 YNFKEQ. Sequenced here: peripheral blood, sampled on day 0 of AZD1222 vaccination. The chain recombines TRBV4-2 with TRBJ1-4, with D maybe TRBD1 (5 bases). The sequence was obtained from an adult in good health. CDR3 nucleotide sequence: TGTGCCAGCAGCCAAGATCCCCCCCGGGGGGAGGCTAATGAAAAACTGTTTTTT. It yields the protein CASSQDPPRGEANEKLFF.